A single T cell receptor beta chain is shown here with its context. The assay was immunoSEQ multiplex PCR, and TCRdb's table has in-frame clones only and misses some. The sample has 9,500 to 13,000 clones, under 70% seen once. The data were obtained in a study of T cell repertoires in urothelial bladder cancer. The CDR3 length is 17 residues. Germline V gene lookup returns CDR1 SGHVS and CDR2 FNYEAQ. Trimming pared 4 bases from V and 0 bases from J, leaving 16 bases between. Sequenced material: tumor-infiltrating cells from bladder cancer. The receptor's source is a human donor with a benign inflammatory bladder lesion. The genes are TRBV7-6 and TRBJ1-3; D ambiguous. CDR3 residues: CASSSPKYSPSGNTIYF. The CDR3 DNA reads TGTGCCAGCAGCTCACCCAAATACAGCCCCTCTGGAAACACCATATATTTT.